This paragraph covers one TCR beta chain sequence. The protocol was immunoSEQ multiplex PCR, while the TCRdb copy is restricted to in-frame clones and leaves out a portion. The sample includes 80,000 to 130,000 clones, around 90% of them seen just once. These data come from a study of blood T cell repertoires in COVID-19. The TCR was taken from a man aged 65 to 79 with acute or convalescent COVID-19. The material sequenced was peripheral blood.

CDR3 amino acids: CASSVRGGSTEAFF. The CDR3 region has the DNA TGTGCCAGCAGTGTAAGGGGGGGCAGCACTGAAGCTTTCTTT. This chain joins TRBV2 and TRBJ1-1, with a tentative D call TRBD1 (6 bases). Trimming shortened V by 4 bases and J by 4 bases, and 13 bases separated the two germline ends. Germline values: CDR1 SNHLY, CDR2 FYNNEI. CDR3 size: 14 residues. Using reference TRBV2 and TRBJ1-1 for the parts outside the CDR3, the full variable domain is EPEVTQTPSHQVTQMGQEVILRCVPISNHLYFYWYRQILGQKVEFLVSFYNNEISEKSEIFDDQFSVERPDGSNFTLKIRSTKLEDSAMYFCASSVRGGSTEAFFGQGTRLTVV.